This T cell receptor (beta chain) was identified during a study of blood T cell repertoires in COVID-19. Generated by immunoSEQ multiplex PCR, the TCRdb table keeps only in-frame clones and is missing some. Of under 200,000 clones in the sample, around nine tenths are singletons; the top ten hold about 3.5%. The CDR3 contains 13 residues. Trimming stripped 3 bases from V and 4 bases from J, with 7 bases between. Germline assignment: CDR1 KGHSH and CDR2 LQKENI. The chain carries TRBV18 and TRBJ2-1; D call uncertain. The receptor was isolated from a man aged 70-80 years with acute or convalescent COVID-19. Material: peripheral blood. CDR3 amino acids: CASSPMRYNEQFF. The CDR3 DNA reads TGTGCCAGCTCACCGATGAGGTACAATGAGCAGTTCTTC.